The present entry profiles one TCR beta chain with its context. Its target is not known. This sample was included in a study of cytomegalovirus exposure and HLA in healthy donors. General study points: Listed as cytomegalovirus-associated were 150 or so TCR beta chains. Presence/absence analyses treated sequencing depth as roughly uniform across donors.

With 60 Vbeta and 13 Jbeta primers, the PCR was carried out. TCRdb's table, derived via immunoSEQ multiplex PCR, lists solely in-frame clones and lacks some. This listing includes 160,000 or so clones. Germline V gene data show CDR1 as SGHNT and CDR2 as YENEEA. V lost 4 bases to trimming and J lost 5 bases; unmatched junction nucleotides: 5. The CDR3 length is 16 residues. The sample was PBMCs. The rearrangement joins TRBV11-3 to TRBJ2-1; 13 bases agree with TRBD2. This receptor was obtained from a man aged 30 to 39 in good health and CMV-seronegative. Here the CDR3 reads CASSSWGLAGNNEQFF. CDR3 sequence (DNA): TGTGCCAGCAGCTCCTGGGGACTAGCGGGAAACAATGAGCAGTTCTTC.